What follows are 22 T cell receptor beta chains derived from one specimen sequenced in a study of blood T cell repertoires in COVID-19. Clones were sequenced by immunoSEQ multiplex PCR, and TCRdb holds only the in-frame ones, with some missing. This sample has roughly 200,000 clones; roughly 86% occur once, and the top ten carry about 6%. What was sequenced was PBMCs or T cells enriched from blood (not recorded which). These receptors all stem from a middle-aged man with acute COVID-19.

J is TRBJ2-5 and V is TRBV19, with TRBD2 matching over 14 bases. The CDR3 extends over 17 amino acids. With 11 bases clipped from V and 4 bases from J, the junction kept 15 bases outside the gene matches. Germline CDR1 is LNHDA and CDR2 is SQIVND (reference sequence). The CDR3 region is CAVGPRLAGGSGETQYF. CDR3 in DNA: TGTGCCGTGGGACCGAGACTAGCGGGAGGGTCCGGAGAGACCCAGTACTTC.

This clone was observed a few times. The chain carries TRBV28 and TRBJ2-3, with a tentative D call TRBD1 (5 bases). Trimming took off 6 bases at V and 9 bases at J, with 10 bases between the two ends. CDR3 length equals 11 residues. Looked up from germline, CDR1 is MDHEN and CDR2 is SYDVKM. The CDR3 spells CASSRVGTQYF. For the CDR3, the DNA is TGTGCCAGCAGCAGGGTAGGGACGCAGTATTTT.

V usage is TRBV10-2 and J usage is TRBJ2-7, with TRBD2 matching 11 bases. V lost 8 bases and J lost 4; bases outside the gene matches: 4. The CDR3 sequence is 13 residues long. Germline CDR1 and CDR2: WSHSY and SAAADI. The CDR3 nucleotides read TGCGCCAGCGCCCGACTAGCGGGGTACGAGCAGTACTTC. It is translated as CASARLAGYEQYF.

The CDR3 is CASSEARAAGETQYF. CDR3 coding DNA: TGTGCCAGCAGTGAAGCGCGAGCCGCGGGGGAGACCCAGTACTTC. The chain couples TRBV2 to TRBJ2-5, with D maybe TRBD2 (6 bases). The CDR3 is 15 amino acids. Germline V CDR1 and CDR2: SNHLY, FYNNEI. Trimming pared 0 bases from V and 5 bases from J, leaving 13 bases between. The entire variable domain, with the rest obtained from reference TRBV2 and TRBJ2-5, is as follows: EPEVTQTPSHQVTQMGQEVILRCVPISNHLYFYWYRQILGQKVEFLVSFYNNEISEKSEIFDDQFSVERPDGSNFTLKIRSTKLEDSAMYFCASSEARAAGETQYFGPGTRLLVL.

This chain connects TRBV25-1 to TRBJ1-1; tentatively, D is TRBD1 (6 bases). CDR3 length equals 16 residues. Germline V gene sequence: CDR1 MGHDK, CDR2 SYGVNS. V was trimmed by 0 bases and J by 5 bases, leaving 16 bases between them. The CDR3 sequence: CASSEYGPGVGTEAFF. The CDR3, as DNA: TGTGCCAGCAGTGAATATGGCCCAGGGGTTGGAACTGAAGCTTTCTTT.

This chain connects TRBV7-8 to TRBJ2-1, with 14 bases aligning to TRBD2. The CDR3 is 15 amino acids. The germline V gene encodes CDR1 SGHVS and CDR2 FQNEAQ. Trimming took 5 bases from V and 6 from J; bases not matched to a gene: 3. DNA of the CDR3: TGTGCCAGCAGCCAGGGACTAGCGGGAGTCAATGAGCAGTTCTTC. Its protein product is CASSQGLAGVNEQFF.

This chain links TRBV6-1 with TRBJ1-2, with TRBD1 matching over 7 bases. CDR1 is MNHNS, CDR2 SASEGT, per germline. J was trimmed by 5 bases and V by 2 bases; bases with no gene match: 14. The CDR3 has 17 residues. CDR3 nucleotides: TGTGCCAGCAGTGAACCCGGACGAGGGGGCGATGGGTATGGCTACACCTTC. Translating it yields CASSEPGRGGDGYGYTF.

This sequence joins TRBV27 and TRBJ2-5; tentative D call: TRBD2 (6 bases). V was shortened by 7 bases and J by 4 bases, with 13 bases between the two germline ends. This CDR3 has 13 amino acids. Per the germline V gene, CDR1 is MNHEY and CDR2 is SMNVEV (reference sequence). This chain's CDR3 is CASKFPSAETQYF. Here the CDR3 DNA reads TGTGCCAGCAAGTTTCCTAGCGCAGAGACCCAGTACTTC.

J is TRBJ1-6 and V is TRBV2; 9 nucleotides match TRBD1. The CDR3 runs 17 residues. V lost 3 bases and J lost 5; bases outside the gene matches: 8. The germline V gene has CDR1 SNHLY and CDR2 FYNNEI. The CDR3 nucleotides are TGTGCCAGCAGTGAGCGAGGACAGGGGAATCATAATTCACCCCTCCACTTT. Its translation is CASSERGQGNHNSPLHF.

The chain has TRBV5-4 and TRBJ2-7, with D possibly being TRBD2 (6 bases). The CDR3 totals 15 residues. Per germline, CDR1 SGHNT and CDR2 YYREEE (reference sequence). V lost 0 bases to trimming and J lost 0 bases, with 10 bases between them. This CDR3 reads CASSLAGVSSYEQYF. The CDR3 nucleotides are TGTGCCAGCAGCTTGGCGGGGGTTAGCTCCTACGAGCAGTACTTC.

V is TRBV6-5 and J is TRBJ2-2; TRBD2 matches at 8 bases. Germline values: CDR1 MNHEY, CDR2 SVGAGI. This CDR3 contains 15 residues. The V gene end was trimmed by 8 bases and the J gene end by 1 base; junction bases not matched to a gene: 6. The CDR3 nucleotides are TGTGCCAGCTTGCCTAGCGGGTTGAACACCGGGGAGCTGTTTTTT. Translating gives CASLPSGLNTGELFF.

The rearrangement joins TRBV20-1 to TRBJ1-2; D gene uncertain. The length of the CDR3 is 14 residues. V lost 3 bases, J lost 0 bases, and 11 bases lay in between. CDR1 and CDR2 (germline): DFQATT, SNEGSKA (reference sequence). The CDR3 coding sequence is TGCAGTGCTAGTTTTCCGGGTACTAACTATGGCTACACCTTC. Its protein is CSASFPGTNYGYTF.

The chain carries TRBV21-1 and TRBJ1-1. TRBV21-1 represents a pseudogene. CDR3 length equals 13 residues. The DNA of the CDR3 is TGTGCCAGCAGCATGGGGGGGGGCACTGAAGCTTTCTTT. Protein sequence: CASSMGGGTEAFF.

The chain employs TRBV5-1 and TRBJ2-3; TRBD1 aligns across 11 bases. After removal of 0 bases from V and 4 bases from J, the junction contained 4 bases not matched to a gene. Germline V gives CDR1 SGHRS, CDR2 YFSETQ. The CDR3 loop spans 16 amino acids. CDR3 protein: CASSLDGTGGSDTQYF. The CDR3 DNA is TGCGCCAGCAGCTTGGATGGGACAGGGGGGTCAGATACGCAGTATTTT.

The chain links TRBV5-5 to TRBJ2-4; 11 positions agree with TRBD2. This CDR3 comprises 16 residues. In germline, CDR1 is SGHKS, CDR2 YYEKEE (reference sequence). Trimming removed 4 bases from V and 6 bases from J; junction bases left unmatched: 9. This CDR3 is CASSQLAGGLSNIQYF. The CDR3 DNA follows: TGTGCCAGCAGCCAATTAGCGGGAGGGCTATCAAACATTCAGTACTTC.

This chain links TRBV6-2 or TRBV6-3 with TRBJ2-7, with 10 bases fitting TRBD1. V was pared by 5 bases and J by 1 base, with 11 bases of the junction left unmatched. The CDR3 loop spans 17 amino acids. The germline CDR1 and CDR2 sequences are MNHEY and SVGEGT. Here the CDR3 reads CASSPLSGTGESYEQYF. The DNA of the CDR3 is TGTGCCAGCAGTCCCCTTTCCGGGACAGGGGAATCCTACGAGCAGTACTTC.

The CDR3 DNA is TGCGCCAGCAGCTCACAGGGGGCGGAAACCGGGGAGCTGTTTTTT. Protein: CASSSQGAETGELFF. The chain carries TRBV5-1 and TRBJ2-2; 9 bases align to TRBD1. V lost 3 bases and J lost 5; bases outside the gene matches: 5. The CDR3 sequence is 15 residues long. Per germline, CDR1 SGHRS and CDR2 YFSETQ.

This sequence joins TRBV7-3 and TRBJ2-2; D is perhaps TRBD1 (7 bases). V gave up 8 bases and J gave up 4 bases, with 17 bases separating them. Germline V gene data show CDR1 as SGHTA and CDR2 as FQGTGA. The CDR3 is 15 residues long. The CDR3 DNA reads TGTGCCAGCGCCCCAGGGGGGACACTCACCGGGGAGCTGTTTTTT. Translated: CASAPGGTLTGELFF.

The chain combines TRBV30 with TRBJ1-2; TRBD1 matches 9 bases. Trimming took 6 bases from V and 3 from J; bases not matched to a gene: 11. The CDR3 runs 15 residues. Germline loops: CDR1 GTSNPN, CDR2 SVGIG (reference sequence). The DNA of the CDR3 is TGTGCCTGCGCGCGGCGGGACAGGGCAGACTATGGCTACACCTTC. This sequence encodes CACARRDRADYGYTF.

The V and J genes are TRBV5-1 and TRBJ2-7; 8 nucleotides line up with TRBD2. This CDR3 comprises 14 residues. The V gene end was trimmed by 9 bases and the J gene end by 6 bases; junction bases not matched to a gene: 14. Germline V gene data show CDR1 as SGHRS and CDR2 as YFSETQ. The CDR3 region is CATPGGDTLVEQYF. The CDR3 DNA sequence: TGCGCCACCCCGGGGGGGGACACCTTGGTCGAGCAGTACTTC.

The rearrangement uses TRBV18 and TRBJ2-1, with TRBD2 identical over 14 bases. This CDR3 has 18 residues. V shed 2 bases, J shed 1 base, and the junction held 4 bases outside the gene matches. Germline V gene lookup returns CDR1 KGHSH and CDR2 LQKENI. The DNA of the CDR3 is TGTGCCAGCTCACCATTGCGGACTAGCGGGAGGTCCTACAATGAGCAGTTCTTC. Translation gives CASSPLRTSGRSYNEQFF.

The CDR3 sequence is CASSMGQGDEKLFF. The CDR3 DNA reads TGTGCCAGCAGTATGGGGCAGGGGGATGAAAAACTGTTTTTT. V and J are TRBV2 and TRBJ1-4; 7 bases fit TRBD1. The CDR3 has 14 residues. Germline V lookup: CDR1 SNHLY, CDR2 FYNNEI. V was clipped by 5 bases and J by 6 bases; unmatched bases: 6.